This T cell receptor beta chain is from a study of T cell responses to AZD1222 COVID-19 vaccine. The CDR3 extends over 14 amino acids. The germline CDR1 and CDR2 sequences are KGHDR and SFDVKD. Trimming removed 8 bases at V and 7 bases at J, with 19 bases between. Clones were sequenced by immunoSEQ multiplex PCR, and TCRdb holds only the in-frame ones, with some missing. The repertoire holds approximately 190,000 clones, under 95% seen once, with roughly 1% in the top ten. V usage is TRBV24-1 and J usage is TRBJ1-2; D possibly corresponds to TRBD1 (5 bases). The specimen comprised peripheral blood, sampled 28 days after the second AZD1222 dose. The source of this sequence is an adult who received the AZD1222 COVID-19 vaccine. The CDR3 sequence is CATMSSSGGGGYTF. The CDR3, as DNA: TGTGCCACCATGTCTAGCAGCGGTGGGGGTGGCTACACCTTC.